The 6 T cell receptor beta chains below were found in one sample sequenced in a study of lymphopenia after photon versus proton radiotherapy. The repertoire was sequenced with immunoSEQ multiplex PCR; TCRdb's copy has only in-frame clones and lacks some. The table records roughly 42,000 clones, over 75% of them present only once. Sequenced here: peripheral blood, sampled from a patient treated with photon-based radiotherapy. The receptor source for this set is a man aged 40-55 years with gastric cancer.

J is TRBJ1-2 and V is TRBV15; weak D call: TRBD1 (5 bases). Deletions cut 0 bases from V and 4 bases from J, with 21 bases between. CDR3 size: 18 residues. From germline, CDR1 is LNHNV and CDR2 YYDKDF (reference sequence). CDR3 sequence: CATSRDSQAGRSLYGYTF. CDR3 in DNA: TGTGCCACCAGCAGAGACTCGCAGGCGGGACGAAGCCTCTATGGCTACACCTTC. The complete variable domain, with remaining parts taken from reference TRBV15 and TRBJ1-2, reads DAMVIQNPRYQVTQFGKPVTLSCSQTLNHNVMYWYQQKSSQAPKLLFHYYDKDFNNEADTPDNFQSRRPNTSFCFLDIRSPGLGDTAMYLCATSRDSQAGRSLYGYTFGSGTRLTVV.

This clone was observed a handful of times. Other DNA sequences from this sample encode an identical CDR3 as well. The V gene is TRBV9, the J gene TRBJ2-1; tentatively, D is TRBD2 (7 bases). The CDR3 is 13 residues long. CDR1 SGDLS and CDR2 YYNGEE come from the germline V gene. V was shortened by 0 bases and J by 8 bases, with 9 bases between the two germline ends. This CDR3 reads CASSVGGGDEQFF. In nucleotides, the CDR3 is TGTGCCAGCAGCGTAGGCGGGGGCGATGAGCAGTTCTTC. Combining the CDR3 with reference TRBV9 and TRBJ2-1 gives the whole variable domain DSGVTQTPKHLITATGQRVTLRCSPRSGDLSVYWYQQSLDQGLQFLIQYYNGEERAKGNILERFSAQQFPDLHSELNLSSLELGDSALYFCASSVGGGDEQFFGPGTRLTVL.

V is TRBV4-3 and J is TRBJ1-2, with 7 bases lining up with TRBD1. Germline V lookup: CDR1 LGHNA, CDR2 YSLEER. Trimming cost V 1 base and J 8 bases; bases outside gene matches: 10. There are 15 residues in the CDR3. CDR3 amino acids: CASSQASQGGGGYTF. CDR3 coding DNA: TGCGCCAGCAGCCAAGCCTCCCAAGGGGGCGGAGGCTACACCTTC.

This clone showed up just once. The chain links TRBV7-6 to TRBJ2-1, with D maybe TRBD2 (5 bases). This CDR3 is 14 amino acids long. Germline V gene sequence: CDR1 SGHVS, CDR2 FNYEAQ. Trimming removed 6 bases at V and 9 bases at J, with 18 bases between. CDR3 DNA: TGTGCCAGCAGGGCCCTCCGAGGGAAGGGTGAGCAGTTCTTC. It translates to CASRALRGKGEQFF.

The chain couples TRBV30 to TRBJ2-3, with TRBD2 matching over 14 bases. The CDR3 consists of 15 residues. Germline CDR1 is GTSNPN and CDR2 is SVGIG (reference sequence). V shed 2 bases and J 4 bases; nucleotides not matched to a gene: 2. This CDR3 reads CAWSKGLAGADTQYF. The CDR3 nucleotides read TGTGCCTGGAGTAAGGGACTAGCGGGGGCAGATACGCAGTATTTT.

The chain couples TRBV6-1 to TRBJ2-7, with 8 bases aligning to TRBD2. V dropped 9 bases and J dropped 2; count of bases not matched to a gene: 12. The CDR3 has 15 residues. CDR1 and CDR2 from the germline V gene are MNHNS and SASEGT. CDR3 sequence: CASDWAGGLTYEQYF. DNA for the CDR3: TGTGCCAGTGACTGGGCGGGGGGCCTAACCTACGAGCAGTACTTC.